This is a list of T cell receptor beta chains from one sample in a study of blood T cell repertoires in COVID-19. The table came from immunoSEQ multiplex PCR; TCRdb's copy has only in-frame clones and leaves some out. Of 250,000 to 350,000 clones listed, roughly 91% are singletons. The sample comprised PBMCs or T cells enriched from blood (not recorded which). Receptor source: a woman between 45 and 60 years old who had been exposed to COVID-19. Both conserved end residues are part of each CDR3. The D gene is left open where the match is weak. Clone size is shown for a subset of rows, as once, few, many or a class of expanded clone.

J: TRBJ2-5
D: .
V: TRBV11-2
size: .
CDR3: CASSRGVKFGETQYF
DNA: TGTGCCAGCAGCCGGGGTGTTAAGTTTGGAGAGACCCAGTACTTC

J: TRBJ2-1
D: .
V: TRBV6-5
size: once
CDR3: CASSYSWAGASEQFF
DNA: TGTGCCAGCAGTTACTCGTGGGCAGGGGCTAGTGAGCAGTTCTTC

J: TRBJ1-5
D: TRBD1
V: TRBV10-3
size: .
CDR3: CAISESLRQGRRNQPQHF
DNA: TGTGCCATCAGTGAGTCGCTAAGACAGGGCCGGCGCAATCAGCCCCAGCATTTT

J: TRBJ2-7
D: .
V: TRBV7-8
size: .
CDR3: CASSLDRDEQYF
DNA: TGTGCCAGCAGCTTAGACAGAGACGAGCAGTACTTC

J: TRBJ2-5
D: TRBD2
V: TRBV15
size: .
CDR3: CATSRDPTGGTGETQYF
DNA: TGTGCCACCAGCAGAGATCCTACGGGGGGGACGGGAGAGACCCAGTACTTC

J: TRBJ1-2
D: .
V: TRBV5-5
size: once
CDR3: CASSLSDSNYGYTF
DNA: TGTGCCAGCAGCTTATCGGACAGCAACTATGGCTACACCTTC

J: TRBJ1-2
D: TRBD1
V: TRBV4-1
size: .
CDR3: CASSQPKAPERTGLRSYTF
DNA: TGCGCCAGCAGCCAACCAAAGGCACCGGAGAGGACAGGGCTCCGAAGCTACACCTTC

J: TRBJ2-2
D: TRBD2
V: TRBV24-1
size: .
CDR3: CAPPFQPSGGANTGELFF
DNA: TGTGCCCCTCCCTTTCAACCAAGCGGGGGCGCGAACACCGGGGAGCTGTTTTTT

J: TRBJ2-1
D: TRBD2
V: TRBV7-2
size: .
CDR3: CASSLQGGLAGHEQFF
DNA: TGTGCCAGCAGCTTACAGGGGGGACTAGCGGGGCATGAGCAGTTCTTC

J: TRBJ1-3
D: TRBD1
V: TRBV3-1/TRBV3-2
size: .
CDR3: CASSPTGVRAGNTIYF
DNA: TGTGCCAGCAGCCCGACAGGGGTCAGGGCTGGAAACACCATATATTTT

J: TRBJ1-1
D: TRBD1
V: TRBV19
size: .
CDR3: CASSIQGTANTEAFF
DNA: TGTGCCAGTAGTATTCAGGGGACAGCTAACACTGAAGCTTTCTTT

J: TRBJ2-7
D: TRBD1
V: TRBV11-2
size: .
CDR3: CASSFGQGGYEQYF
DNA: TGTGCCAGCAGCTTTGGACAGGGGGGATACGAGCAGTACTTC

J: TRBJ1-2
D: .
V: TRBV28
size: .
CDR3: CASSYPPGDRWGYTF
DNA: TGTGCCAGCAGTTACCCACCGGGGGACCGCTGGGGCTACACCTTC

J: TRBJ1-5
D: TRBD1
V: TRBV4-2
size: .
CDR3: CASSQRDRGGQPQHF
DNA: TGTGCCAGCAGCCAAAGGGACAGGGGAGGCCAGCCCCAGCATTTT

J: TRBJ1-1
D: TRBD1
V: TRBV19
size: .
CDR3: CASSIQGARNTEAFF
DNA: TGTGCCAGTAGTATACAGGGGGCGCGGAACACTGAAGCTTTCTTT

J: TRBJ2-7
D: .
V: TRBV2
size: once
CDR3: CATAAGFSYEQYF
DNA: TGTGCCACCGCGGCAGGGTTCTCCTACGAGCAGTACTTC

J: TRBJ1-5
D: .
V: TRBV28
size: .
CDR3: CASSFNPSSNQPQHF
DNA: TGTGCCAGCAGTTTTAATCCCTCGAGCAATCAGCCCCAGCATTTT

J: TRBJ1-4
D: .
V: TRBV3-1/TRBV3-2
size: .
CDR3: CASSQGTGGGEKLFF
DNA: TGTGCCAGCAGCCAAGGAACTGGGGGGGGTGAAAAACTGTTTTTT

J: TRBJ1-6
D: TRBD1
V: TRBV7-8
size: .
CDR3: CASSLNTGTGGVAPLHF
DNA: TGTGCCAGCAGCTTAAATACCGGGACAGGGGGGGTGGCACCCCTCCACTTT

J: TRBJ1-1
D: .
V: TRBV7-9
size: .
CDR3: CASSRLQGFGTEAFF
DNA: TGTGCCAGCAGCCGCCTTCAGGGATTTGGCACTGAAGCTTTCTTT

J: TRBJ1-2
D: .
V: TRBV28
size: .
CDR3: CASSLAGWENYGYTF
DNA: TGTGCCAGCAGTTTAGCCGGGTGGGAGAACTATGGCTACACCTTC

J: TRBJ2-7
D: .
V: TRBV12-3/TRBV12-4
size: .
CDR3: CASMGQSSEQYF
DNA: TGTGCCAGCATGGGGCAGAGTAGCGAGCAGTACTTC

J: TRBJ2-7
D: TRBD2
V: TRBV7-2
size: .
CDR3: CASSPGGGSYEQYF
DNA: TGTGCCAGCAGCCCCGGGGGGGGGAGCTACGAGCAGTACTTC

J: TRBJ1-6
D: .
V: TRBV10-3
size: few
CDR3: CAISDSVHSPLHF
DNA: TGTGCCATCAGTGATTCAGTCCATTCACCCCTCCACTTT

J: TRBJ2-5
D: .
V: TRBV28
size: .
CDR3: CASSGVDSQETQYF
DNA: TGTGCCAGCAGCGGCGTGGACAGCCAAGAGACCCAGTACTTC

J: TRBJ1-2
D: .
V: TRBV19
size: .
CDR3: CASSPTARQGYTF
DNA: TGTGCCAGTAGTCCGACAGCCCGGCAGGGCTACACCTTC

J: TRBJ1-2
D: .
V: TRBV3-1/TRBV3-2
size: .
CDR3: CASSQDTGGYGYTF
DNA: TGTGCCAGCAGCCAAGACACAGGCGGCTATGGCTACACCTTC

J: TRBJ1-3
D: .
V: TRBV5-1
size: .
CDR3: CASSLGEYGNTIYF
DNA: TGCGCCAGCAGCTTGGGGGAGTACGGAAACACCATATATTTT

J: TRBJ1-2
D: .
V: TRBV10-2
size: .
CDR3: CASSEGPYGYTF
DNA: TGCGCCAGCAGTGAGGGCCCCTATGGCTACACCTTC

J: TRBJ2-1
D: .
V: TRBV12-3/TRBV12-4
size: .
CDR3: CASSLGSEQFF
DNA: TGTGCCAGCAGTTTAGGTAGTGAGCAGTTCTTC

J: TRBJ1-3
D: .
V: TRBV11-2
size: .
CDR3: CASSQGFRGNTIYF
DNA: TGTGCCAGCAGCCAGGGGTTTAGAGGAAACACCATATATTTT

J: TRBJ1-2
D: TRBD1
V: TRBV5-4
size: .
CDR3: CASSLDRAYGYTF
DNA: TGTGCCAGCAGCCTCGACAGGGCCTATGGCTACACCTTC

J: TRBJ2-5
D: TRBD1
V: TRBV5-6
size: .
CDR3: CASSLGQGRETQYF
DNA: TGTGCCAGCAGCCTGGGACAGGGTCGGGAGACCCAGTACTTC

J: TRBJ1-6
D: .
V: TRBV7-2
size: .
CDR3: CASSGDSSYNSPLHF
DNA: TGTGCCAGCAGTGGTGACAGCTCCTATAATTCACCCCTCCACTTT

J: TRBJ2-7
D: TRBD2
V: TRBV10-3
size: .
CDR3: CAISGFSGGSSDSEQYF
DNA: TGTGCCATCAGTGGTTTTAGCGGGGGTTCTTCTGATTCCGAGCAGTACTTC

J: TRBJ1-5
D: TRBD1
V: TRBV29-1
size: few
CDR3: CSVSPGTGNNQPQHF
DNA: TGCAGCGTCTCACCCGGGACAGGGAACAATCAGCCCCAGCATTTT

J: TRBJ1-1
D: .
V: TRBV28
size: .
CDR3: CASSFLGAKGTEAFF
DNA: TGTGCCAGCAGTTTTTTGGGGGCCAAGGGAACTGAAGCTTTCTTT

J: TRBJ1-5
D: .
V: TRBV19
size: few
CDR3: CASSTVSNQPQHF
DNA: TGTGCCAGTAGTACGGTAAGCAATCAGCCCCAGCATTTT

J: TRBJ2-1
D: TRBD2
V: TRBV9
size: .
CDR3: CASSVGLGGSNEQFF
DNA: TGTGCCAGCAGCGTAGGGTTGGGGGGGTCCAATGAGCAGTTCTTC

J: TRBJ2-5
D: .
V: TRBV28
size: .
CDR3: CASSPMGGLDRKTQYF
DNA: TGTGCCAGCAGCCCAATGGGAGGGTTGGACAGAAAGACCCAGTACTTC

J: TRBJ1-2
D: .
V: TRBV20-1
size: .
CDR3: CSAPRQARYTF
DNA: TGCAGTGCGCCCCGACAGGCCCGCTACACCTTC

J: TRBJ1-6
D: TRBD1
V: TRBV27
size: .
CDR3: CASSPRTGSHSPLHF
DNA: TGTGCCAGCAGTCCCCGGACAGGATCGCATTCACCCCTCCACTTT

J: TRBJ1-1
D: TRBD1
V: TRBV3-1/TRBV3-2
size: .
CDR3: CASSRTGVTEAFF
DNA: TGTGCCAGCAGCCGGACAGGGGTCACTGAAGCTTTCTTT

J: TRBJ1-3
D: .
V: TRBV7-8
size: .
CDR3: CASSLVNSGNTIYF
DNA: TGTGCCAGCAGCTTAGTTAACTCTGGAAACACCATATATTTT

J: TRBJ1-6
D: .
V: TRBV11-2
size: once
CDR3: CASSESGTYTLHF
DNA: TGTGCCAGCAGCGAATCCGGGACATATACCCTCCACTTT

J: TRBJ1-5
D: .
V: TRBV7-9
size: once
CDR3: CASSLGGQVQPQHF
DNA: TGTGCCAGCAGCTTAGGTGGTCAGGTGCAGCCCCAGCATTTT